This T cell receptor beta chain was identified in a study of blood T cell repertoires in COVID-19. Across the study: T cells, B-cell-depleted T cells, or PBMCs supplied cDNA or gDNA.

The authors' processing: It was from reference gene primer amplification that nucleated cell counts were estimated. TCRdb's copy holds only in-frame clones and misses some; the assay was immunoSEQ multiplex PCR. V and J calls and clone size come straight from that table; D and trimming were deduced from the DNA. There are about 240,000 clones in the sample; roughly 86% occur only once, and 5.5% to 9% lies in the top ten. The CDR3 totals 17 residues. CDR1 and CDR2 from the germline V gene are SGHTA and FQGTGA. V was trimmed by 6 bases and J by 1 base, leaving 21 bases between them. The sample consisted of peripheral blood. The chain uses TRBV7-3 and TRBJ1-1; D call uncertain. The receptor's source is an older woman with active or convalescent COVID-19. CDR3 DNA sequence: TGTGCCAGCAGTCCAACCCCCCCCACACAGACGAACACTGAAGCTTTCTTT. Encoded protein: CASSPTPPTQTNTEAFF.